What follows describes a single TCR beta chain. This CDR3 region has 13 residues. From germline, CDR1 is LNHDA and CDR2 SQIVND (reference sequence). V lost 5 bases and J lost 2, with 9 bases in between. The entry originates in a study of blood T cell repertoires in COVID-19. Study summary: Whether acute or convalescent, the COVID-19 samples came from the United States, Italy and Spain. T cells, B-cell-depleted T cells, or PBMCs provided the cDNA or gDNA that served as material.

Some clones are missing from TCRdb's copy, which holds only in-frame ones; the method was immunoSEQ multiplex PCR. The sample lists about half a million clones; roughly nine tenths were seen once. Patients in Seattle were enrolled during active infection, then followed longitudinally. The rearrangement uses TRBV19 and TRBJ1-2; D perhaps matches TRBD1 (5 bases). Sequencing was done on a sample of peripheral blood. The TCR was taken from a man in his late teens or twenties with COVID-19, enrolled during active disease. The CDR3 DNA reads TGTGCCAGTAGTCCTCGGGGGAACTATGGCTACACCTTC. Residues: CASSPRGNYGYTF.